This T cell receptor (beta chain) emerged from a study of blood T cell repertoires in COVID-19. The overall study: Samples representing acute and convalescent COVID-19 were sourced from the United States, Italy and Spain. From T cells, B-cell-depleted T cells, or PBMCs came the material, which was cDNA or gDNA.

J lost 6 bases, V lost 0 bases, and 7 bases had no gene match. Germline loops: CDR1 LGHDT, CDR2 YNNKEL (reference sequence). CDR3 length: 17 residues. The table came from immunoSEQ multiplex PCR; TCRdb's copy has only in-frame clones and leaves some out. The sample holds under 55,000 clones; about 85% are singletons and the top ten take 30% to 35%. The receptor was derived from a woman older than 75 with acute or convalescent COVID-19. Sequencing was done on a sample of peripheral blood. The chain carries TRBV3-1 (or the pseudogene TRBV3-2) and TRBJ2-1; 11 positions agree with TRBD2. Here the CDR3 reads CASSQEVSTSGINEQFF. CDR3 DNA sequence: TGTGCCAGCAGCCAAGAGGTTTCGACTAGCGGGATCAATGAGCAGTTCTTC.